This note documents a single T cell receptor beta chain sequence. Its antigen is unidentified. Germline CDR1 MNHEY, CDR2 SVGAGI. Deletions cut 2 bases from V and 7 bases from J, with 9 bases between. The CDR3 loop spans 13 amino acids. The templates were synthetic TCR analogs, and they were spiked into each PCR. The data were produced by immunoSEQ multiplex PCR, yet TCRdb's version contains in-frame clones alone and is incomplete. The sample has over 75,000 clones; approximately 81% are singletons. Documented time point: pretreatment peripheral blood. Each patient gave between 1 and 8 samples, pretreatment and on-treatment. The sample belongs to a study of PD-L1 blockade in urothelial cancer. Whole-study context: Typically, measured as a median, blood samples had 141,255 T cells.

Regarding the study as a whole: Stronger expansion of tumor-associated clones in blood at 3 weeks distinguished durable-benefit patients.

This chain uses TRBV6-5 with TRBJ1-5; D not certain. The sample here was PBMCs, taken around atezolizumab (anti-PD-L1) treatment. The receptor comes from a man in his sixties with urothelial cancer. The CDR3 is CASSYERSQPQHF. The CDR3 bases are TGTGCCAGCAGTTACGAGAGGAGCCAGCCCCAGCATTTT.